This T cell receptor (beta chain) is drawn from a study of blood T cell repertoires in COVID-19 (dated by TCRdb to the early 2020s). Regarding the complete study: The collaborator samples originated in the United States, Italy and Spain and spanned the acute and convalescent phases of COVID-19. Where HLA class I and class II types were available, the types were taken from metadata supplied by the sample provider, not from assay-based typing. Samples came from the ongoing ImmuneRACE study (first 160 participants) plus 1,254 subjects from 6 global collaborators. Nearly every sample came with metadata listing a de-identified subject ID, COVID-19 status, age in years and sex. The repertoires were released in a freely available public database intended as a resource for research on the immune response to SARS-CoV-2. Subjects who had been exposed to COVID-19, were actively infected with it, or had recovered from it provided the deeply sampled blood TCRbeta repertoires that made up the dataset. The prospective study material was composed of cDNA or gDNA derived from T cells, B-cell-depleted T cells, or PBMCs.

Remarks on this clone: What antigen it recognizes has not been identified. No base quality values were provided; no much bigger clone lies one nucleotide off.

Enrolling through a virtual design, the prospective study's participants ranged in age from about 18 to 89 years and lived across roughly 23 United States geographic areas. In the prospective study, cohorts were assigned on the basis of participant-reported clinical history obtained from a screening survey and a study questionnaire. A participant counted as exposed if, within 2 weeks of entering the study, that participant had been in contact with someone who had a PCR-confirmed or clinician-diagnosed COVID-19 case. In the prospective study, mobile phlebotomists collected whole blood, serum and a nasopharyngeal or oropharyngeal swab from each participant. Prospective study participants could optionally give additional blood draws and questionnaires over a roughly 2-month period. Before DNA extraction, prospective study blood samples were shipped either frozen or at room temperature. V was cut back by 3 bases and J by 4 bases, leaving a gap of 15 bases between them. In the germline V gene (reference sequence), CDR1 corresponds to LGHDT and CDR2 to YNNKEL. From the cysteine up to the phenylalanine, the CDR3 has a length of 15 residues. Only the CDR3 DNA is retained, 45 bases long and in frame from the first base.

TCRbeta CDR3 regions were amplified from genomic DNA by means of the immunoSEQ Assay, a bias-controlled multiplex PCR. The original pipeline was this. The number of nucleated cells in each sample was estimated from the amplification of reference gene primers within the assay. To quantify the absolute abundance of each unique TCRbeta CDR3 rearrangement, sequence reads were collapsed and filtered. For each sample, productive Simpson clonality was calculated as the square root of Simpson's diversity index over productive rearrangements. This is the immuneACCESS table as TCRdb keeps it, with only in-frame sequences that have V and J called. A part of the clones is gone; compared with another copy, unresolved V genes explain less than half, and the rest is unexplained. V and J calls and clone size come straight from that table; D and trimming were deduced from the DNA. This sample gives over 350,000 clones in total; roughly 90% of them show up just once. Jointly, the top ten make up about 0.78% of the sample.

Broad study findings and their caveats: Clinical and demographic metadata were provided uncurated, with the amount varying by source and participant.

The clonotype comes from a woman in her thirties or forties who had been exposed to COVID-19. Sequenced material: PBMCs or T cells enriched from blood (not recorded which). The rearrangement joined TRBV3-1 (or the pseudogene TRBV3-2) to TRBJ1-2; the D gene cannot be named for sure. The DNA reads TGTGCCAGCAGCCAGGATAGAAGTCACAGCTATGGCTACACCTTC. The resulting protein is CASSQDRSHSYGYTF.